This T cell receptor beta chain was obtained from a study of T cell responses to AZD1222 COVID-19 vaccine. Across the whole study: Pooling was applied to second doses at about 4 or about 12 weeks.

Here immunoSEQ multiplex PCR was the method, and the copy in TCRdb shows in-frame clones only, minus some. The sample includes about 180,000 clones, 88% seen only once; the top ten take 7.7%. The study, taken as a whole, reports: Spike-wide vaccine-associated CD4 TCRs dominated at 160-218 and 743-854. Most donors were white British and more were female, and clonal diversity was possibly underestimated. Repertoire sampling was restricted to post-peak T cell response timepoints.

This clone was detected once. What it binds is not known. This CDR3 region has 13 residues. CDR1 and CDR2 from the germline V gene are SGHRS and YFSETQ. V was shortened by 6 bases and J by 8 bases, with 15 bases between the two germline ends. The sample here was peripheral blood, taken on day 0 of AZD1222 vaccination. This chain joins TRBV5-1 and TRBJ2-1, with D uncertain. The receptor was isolated from an adult in good health. In DNA, the CDR3 is TGCGCCAGCACCTCCACGTTGGCCGATGAGCAGTTCTTC. Its protein product is CASTSTLADEQFF.